Presented here are 17 T cell receptor beta chains from one specimen sequenced in a study of cytomegalovirus exposure and HLA in healthy donors. PCR primers comprised 60 Vbeta and 13 Jbeta primers. Sequencing was performed with immunoSEQ multiplex PCR; in TCRdb, only in-frame clones are kept and a portion is missing. The sample lists 110,000 or so clones; under 90% were seen once. Sequenced input: PBMCs. The origin of the receptors is a woman in her forties in good health and CMV-seronegative.

Note on this clone: One end of the junction varies from germline; a read error may be responsible. V gene TRBV7-2 combines with J gene TRBJ2-3; D possibly corresponds to TRBD1 (7 bases). In germline, CDR1 is SGHTA, CDR2 FQGNSA. The CDR3 is 16 residues long. This chain's CDR3 is CASSLIRGRTTDSQYF. The CDR3 bases are TGTGCCAGCAGCCTCATCAGGGGGAGGACCACAGATTCGCAGTATTTT.

The V call is TRBV7-9, the J call TRBJ2-5; possible D gene TRBD2, 5 bases. Gene TRBJ2-7 matches the end of the DNA better, so the J call may be wrong. The CDR3 covers 12 residues. Germline CDR1 SEHNR, CDR2 FQNEAQ (reference sequence). CDR3 residues: CASSLVLGEQYF. CDR3 bases: TGTGCCAGCAGCTTAGTACTAGGCGAGCAGTACTTC.

The genes are TRBV7-9 and TRBJ2-2, with 10 bases matching TRBD2. This CDR3 has 19 residues. Per germline, CDR1 SEHNR and CDR2 FQNEAQ (reference sequence). The trim removed 11 bases at V and 6 bases at J, leaving 24 bases unmatched. CDR3 bases: TGTGCCGGACGAACCCGCATCCGCAAAAGCGGGAGGGCCGCCGGGGAGCTGTTTTTT. It translates to CAGRTRIRKSGRAAGELFF.

This clone turned up a few times. This chain connects TRBV7-2 to TRBJ1-6; D perhaps matches TRBD1 (5 bases). The ends were cut back, 7 bases at V and 7 bases at J, with 23 bases in the middle. The CDR3 is 17 amino acids. In germline, CDR1 is SGHTA, CDR2 FQGNSA. CDR3 sequence (DNA): TGTGCCAGCAACCAACCGTACACGGGACGGGAGAATTCACCCCTCCACTTT. The encoded protein is CASNQPYTGRENSPLHF.

The rearrangement joins TRBV18 to TRBJ2-1; 7 bases fit TRBD2. This CDR3 region has 15 residues. Unmatched junction bases numbered 3, after V lost 1 base and J lost 3 bases. Germline loops: CDR1 KGHSH, CDR2 LQKENI. In DNA form, the CDR3 reads TGTGCCAGCTCACCACAAGTAGCGGGCTACAATGAGCAGTTCTTC. Amino acid sequence: CASSPQVAGYNEQFF. Supplemented by reference TRBV18 and TRBJ2-1, the full variable domain reads NAGVMQNPRHLVRRRGQEARLRCSPMKGHSHVYWYRQLPEEGLKFMVYLQKENIIDESGMPKERFSAEFPKEGPSILRIQQVVRGDSAAYFCASSPQVAGYNEQFFGPGTRLTVL.

The chain has TRBV18 and TRBJ1-1, with TRBD1 matching 7 bases. V trimming: 5 bases; J trimming: 5 bases; junction bases outside the gene matches: 8. This CDR3 spans 14 amino acids. Germline loops: CDR1 KGHSH, CDR2 LQKENI. The CDR3, as DNA: TGTGCCAGCTCAAACCAGGGGGGTGGAACTGAAGCTTTCTTT. It codes for CASSNQGGGTEAFF.

V is TRBV7-9 and J is TRBJ2-7; 12 nucleotides align to TRBD1. Germline V CDR1 and CDR2: SEHNR, FQNEAQ (reference sequence). CDR3 length: 15 amino acids. The V gene end was trimmed by 6 bases and the J gene end by 6 bases; junction bases not matched to a gene: 9. In DNA, the CDR3 is TGTGCCAGCAGGTCCAACCGGGACAGGGGGCTCGAGCAGTACTTC. Residues: CASRSNRDRGLEQYF.

The V gene is TRBV23-1, the J gene TRBJ2-3; 16 bases match TRBD2. TRBV23-1 is identified as an open reading frame with a role that is uncertain. This CDR3 is built from 18 residues. Trimming took 6 bases from V and 2 from J; bases not matched to a gene: 8. CDR3 sequence reads: CASSTGTSGGGYTDTQYF. CDR3 sequence (DNA): TGCGCCAGCAGCACCGGGACTAGCGGGGGGGGCTACACAGATACGCAGTATTTT.

This clone was counted between two and nine times. V is TRBV6-1 and J is TRBJ2-7, with a weak D call TRBD2 (6 bases). This CDR3 has 14 residues. Germline CDR1 MNHNS, CDR2 SASEGT. Trimming took 8 bases from V and 5 from J, leaving 19 bases between them. The CDR3 reads CASASGGALHEQYF. The CDR3 region has the DNA TGTGCCAGCGCCTCTGGAGGGGCTCTCCACGAGCAGTACTTC.

This chain links TRBV5-6 with TRBJ2-5; tentatively, D is TRBD2 (5 bases). The better agreement between TRBJ2-7 and the DNA end casts doubt on the J call. The CDR3 runs 15 residues. Germline CDR1 and CDR2: SGHDT and YYEEEE. In DNA form, the CDR3 reads TGTGCCAGCAGCTTGGGTCGGACTCCCTCCTACGAGCAGTACTTC. It specifies CASSLGRTPSYEQYF.

The gene calls are TRBV27 and TRBJ1-6; 8 nucleotides agree with TRBD1. Trimming removed 1 base from V and 8 bases from J; junction bases left unmatched: 4. Germline V gene sequence: CDR1 MNHEY, CDR2 SMNVEV (reference sequence). The CDR3 loop spans 15 amino acids. The CDR3 DNA reads as TGTGCCAGCAGTTTATTGGGGACAGGCCATTCACCCCTCCACTTT. Protein sequence: CASSLLGTGHSPLHF.

The V gene is TRBV28, the J gene TRBJ2-7; 9 nucleotides line up with TRBD1. The CDR3 extends over 13 amino acids. V gave up 4 bases and J gave up 2 bases; unmatched junction bases: 0. Germline CDR1 and CDR2: MDHEN and SYDVKM. The CDR3 region is CASSWTGAYEQYF. CDR3 DNA: TGTGCCAGCAGTTGGACAGGGGCCTACGAGCAGTACTTC.

V gene TRBV5-1 combines with J gene TRBJ2-7, with TRBD2 matching 15 bases. Per germline, CDR1 SGHRS and CDR2 YFSETQ. CDR3 length: 16 amino acids. Unmatched junction bases numbered 5, after V lost 3 bases and J lost 4 bases. CDR3 bases: TGCGCCAGCAGCTCGTGGGGACTAGCGGGGGGATACGAGCAGTACTTC. It translates to CASSSWGLAGGYEQYF.

The chain uses TRBV2 and TRBJ1-5; the D is unclear. Germline assignment: CDR1 SNHLY and CDR2 FYNNEI. V lost 4 bases, J lost 0 bases, and 13 bases lay in between. This CDR3 region has 16 residues. The CDR3 here is CASSAERADSNQPQHF. CDR3 nucleotide sequence: TGTGCCAGCAGTGCGGAGAGAGCGGATAGCAATCAGCCCCAGCATTTT. Looking up the rest from reference TRBV2 and TRBJ1-5 gives the full variable domain: EPEVTQTPSHQVTQMGQEVILRCVPISNHLYFYWYRQILGQKVEFLVSFYNNEISEKSEIFDDQFSVERPDGSNFTLKIRSTKLEDSAMYFCASSAERADSNQPQHFGDGTRLSIL.

The chain combines TRBV13 with TRBJ2-1; 10 bases map to TRBD2. The ends lost 3 bases at V and 6 bases at J; junction bases unmatched: 5. Per the germline V gene, CDR1 is PRHDT and CDR2 is FYEKMQ (reference sequence). The CDR3 has 15 amino acids. The CDR3 DNA reads TGTGCCAGCAGCTTCCGGCTAGCGGGGGCCAATGAGCAGTTCTTC. It specifies CASSFRLAGANEQFF.

As for this clone: The junction differs from germline at one of its ends, possibly a read error. The J gene is TRBJ1-2, the V gene TRBV19; TRBD1 is a possible D gene (5 bases). This CDR3 comprises 13 residues. Germline V gives CDR1 LNHDA, CDR2 SQIVND (reference sequence). The DNA of the CDR3 is TGTGCCAGTAGTGTAGAGGGGAGCTATGGCTACACCTTC. It codes for CASSVEGSYGYTF.

This clone was detected only a few times. The CDR3 nucleotides are TGCGCCAGCTCACGGGGGGGGAACAATGAGCAGTTCTTC. Its protein is CASSRGGNNEQFF. The gene calls are TRBV10-1 and TRBJ2-1, with 8 bases that match TRBD2. This CDR3 has 13 amino acids. The J segment lost 5 bases and the V segment lost 8 bases, leaving 5 bases of the junction unmatched. Germline loops: CDR1 WNHNN, CDR2 SYGVQD (reference sequence).